What follows is one T cell receptor beta chain and its context. The sample holds many counts of this clonotype. The clone's antigen remains unknown. Base-call qualities are not available, and no considerably larger clone is one nucleotide away. The data stem from a study of breast tumors, draining lymph nodes, adjacent tissues listed by TCRdb under 2016. General notes on the study: The study compared TCR beta repertoires across tumor, adjacent nontumor tissue and axillary lymph nodes from breast cancer patients. The study was designed to assess the relationships and possible T-cell exchange between tumor, surrounding tissue and draining lymph node repertoires in human breast cancer.

Sequenced on an Illumina HiSeq 2000. Multiplex PCR amplification was used to generate the TCR beta chain libraries. The amplified TCR beta chain products were analyzed by high-throughput sequencing. TCRdb reprocessed the public reads (quality trimming at Q25 with fastp, clone calling with MiXCR) and kept in-frame beta chains. Identical CDR3 protein sequences are pooled into one entry, listed with their most common genes and DNA. The sample records 24,000 or so distinct CDR3 sequences, around 25% of which are singletons. Together, the top ten hold 13% of the sample. Here is what the overall study found, with its caveats: Tumor and nontumor tissue repertoires were significantly more similar in luminal-like than in basal-like breast cancer. The data were considered consistent with the idea that most tumor T cells come from the lymph node and then expand in tumor tissue. Tumor T-cell repertoires showed less diversity than lymph node repertoires and more diversity than nontumor tissue repertoires, and tumor T-cell repertoires showed preferential V and J gene usage. The study presented the conclusion that tumor T cells originate in lymph nodes as consistent with a hypothesis, not as something directly demonstrated.

The TCR originated in a female donor with breast cancer. Some clones in this sample may be carry-over from other donors' samples. The sample consisted of breast tumor tissue.

The CDR3 in this case is CASRPGTGNNSPLHF. The DNA sequence is TGCGCCAGCAGACCCGGGACAGGGAATAATTCACCCCTCCACTTT. The rearrangement joined TRBV10-2 to TRBJ1-6; 9 central bases correspond to TRBD1. In the germline V gene, CDR1 corresponds to WSHSY and CDR2 to SAAADI. The germline V end is reduced by 6 bases and the J end by 5 bases; junction bases left unmatched: 5. The CDR3 spans 15 residues, from the cysteine through the phenylalanine. Only the CDR3 DNA is retained, 45 bases long and in frame from the first base.